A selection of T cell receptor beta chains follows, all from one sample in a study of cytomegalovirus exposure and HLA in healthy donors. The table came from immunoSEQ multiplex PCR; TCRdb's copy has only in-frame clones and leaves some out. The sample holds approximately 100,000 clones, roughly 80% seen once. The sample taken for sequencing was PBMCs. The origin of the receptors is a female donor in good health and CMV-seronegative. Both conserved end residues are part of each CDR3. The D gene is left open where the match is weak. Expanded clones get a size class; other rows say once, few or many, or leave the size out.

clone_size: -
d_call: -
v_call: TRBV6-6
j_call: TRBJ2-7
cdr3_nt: TGTGCCAGCAGTTACTGGCAGGGGCTGAGTTACGAGCAGTACTTC
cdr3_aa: CASSYWQGLSYEQYF

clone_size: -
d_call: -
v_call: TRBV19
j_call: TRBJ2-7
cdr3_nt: TGTGCCAGTAGTAGCTCCGGGACTTCCTACGAGCAGTACTTC
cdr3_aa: CASSSSGTSYEQYF

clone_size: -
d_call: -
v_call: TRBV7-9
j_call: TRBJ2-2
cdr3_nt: TGTGCCAGCAGCCAACGCGACCTTCGAACAGGGAACACCGGGGAGCTGTTTTTT
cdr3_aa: CASSQRDLRTGNTGELFF

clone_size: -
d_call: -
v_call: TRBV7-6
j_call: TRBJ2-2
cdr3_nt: TGTGCCAGCAGACAGGGTCTGGACACCGGGGAGCTGTTTTTT
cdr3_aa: CASRQGLDTGELFF

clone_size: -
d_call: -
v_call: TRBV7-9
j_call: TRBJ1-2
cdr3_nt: TGTGCCAGCAGCCTCGACATTAACTATGGCTACACCTTC
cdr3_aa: CASSLDINYGYTF

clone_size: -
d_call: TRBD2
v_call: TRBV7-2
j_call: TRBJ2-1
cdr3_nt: TGTGCCAGCAGCTTAGAAGCGGGGGGGCAGTTCTTC
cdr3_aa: CASSLEAGGQFF

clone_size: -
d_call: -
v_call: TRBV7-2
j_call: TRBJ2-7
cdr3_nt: TGTGCCAGCAGCCCAGGGGGGCCTGGTGGAGAGCAGTACTTC
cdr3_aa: CASSPGGPGGEQYF

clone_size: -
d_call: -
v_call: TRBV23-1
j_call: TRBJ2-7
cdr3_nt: TGCGCCAGCAGTCTAACACAGGGACAAGCCTACGAGCAGTACTTC
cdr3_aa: CASSLTQGQAYEQYF

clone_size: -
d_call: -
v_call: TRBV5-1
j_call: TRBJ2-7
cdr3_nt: TGCGCCAGCAGCCTAGGACTTGGTAGCTCCTACGAGCAGTACTTC
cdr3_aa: CASSLGLGSSYEQYF

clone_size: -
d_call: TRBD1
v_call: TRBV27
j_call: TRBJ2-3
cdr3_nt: TGTGCCAGCACCCATGGGGGACAGGGCACAGATACGCAGTATTTT
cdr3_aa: CASTHGGQGTDTQYF

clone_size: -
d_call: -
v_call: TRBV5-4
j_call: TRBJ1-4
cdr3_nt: TGTGCCAGCAGCTTGGAAGGGGGTAATGAAAAACTGTTTTTT
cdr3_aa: CASSLEGGNEKLFF

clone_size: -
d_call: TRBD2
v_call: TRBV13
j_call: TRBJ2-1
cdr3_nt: TGTGCCAGCAGCAAGCCGGGACTAGCTCCGAATGAGCAGTTCTTC
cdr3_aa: CASSKPGLAPNEQFF

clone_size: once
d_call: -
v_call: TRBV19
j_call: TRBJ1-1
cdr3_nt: TGTGCCAGTAGCAGGACAGAAGCTTTCTTT
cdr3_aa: CASSRTEAFF

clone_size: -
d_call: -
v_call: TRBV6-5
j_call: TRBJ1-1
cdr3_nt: TGTGCCAGCAGTAAAGAGGGAAAAGGAGGTGAAGCTTTCTTT
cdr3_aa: CASSKEGKGGEAFF

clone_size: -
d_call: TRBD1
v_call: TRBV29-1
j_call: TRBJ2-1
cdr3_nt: TGCAGCGTTGAACGGACAGGGGCCTTATACAATGAGCAGTTCTTC
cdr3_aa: CSVERTGALYNEQFF

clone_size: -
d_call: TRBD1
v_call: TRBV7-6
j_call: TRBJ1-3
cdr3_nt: TGTGCCAGCAGCTTAGGGACAGGGGGCGCCGCTTCTGGAAACACCATATATTTT
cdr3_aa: CASSLGTGGAASGNTIYF

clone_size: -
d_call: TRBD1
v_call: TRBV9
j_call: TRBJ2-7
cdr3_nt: TGTGCCAGCAGCGTAACCGGGACAGGTACCTACGAGCAGTACTTC
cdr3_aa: CASSVTGTGTYEQYF

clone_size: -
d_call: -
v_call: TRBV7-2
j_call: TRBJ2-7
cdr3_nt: TGTGCCAGCAGCTTCTCTTACGAGCAGTACTTC
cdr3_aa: CASSFSYEQYF

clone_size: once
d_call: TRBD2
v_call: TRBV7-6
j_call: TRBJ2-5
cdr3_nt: TGTGCCAGCAGCTTATTGTCGACGGGAAGACTAGCCCGCCAAGAGACCCAGTACTTC
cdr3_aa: CASSLLSTGRLARQETQYF

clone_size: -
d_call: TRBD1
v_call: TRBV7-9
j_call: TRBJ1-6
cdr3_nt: TGTGCCAGCAGCCCCGGGACAGCTAATTCACCCCTCCACTTT
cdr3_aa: CASSPGTANSPLHF

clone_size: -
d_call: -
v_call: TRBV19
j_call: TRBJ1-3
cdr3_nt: TGTGCCAGTAGCGGACAGTCCTACTCTGGAAACACCATATATTTT
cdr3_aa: CASSGQSYSGNTIYF

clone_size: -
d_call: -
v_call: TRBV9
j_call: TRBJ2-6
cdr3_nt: TGTGCCAGCAGCGTTTTTGTACAGACCAGCTCTGGGGCCAACGTCCTGACTTTC
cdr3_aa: CASSVFVQTSSGANVLTF

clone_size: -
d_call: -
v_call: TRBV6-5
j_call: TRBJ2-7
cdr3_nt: TGTGCCAGCAGTTACGGGCAGGGCGACTACGAGCAGTACTTC
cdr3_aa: CASSYGQGDYEQYF

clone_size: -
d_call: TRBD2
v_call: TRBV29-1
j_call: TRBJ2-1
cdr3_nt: TGCAGCGTCCTCGAGCGGGGGGACAATGAGCAGTTCTTC
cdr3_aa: CSVLERGDNEQFF

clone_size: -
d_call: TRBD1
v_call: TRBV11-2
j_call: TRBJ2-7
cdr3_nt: TGTGCCAGCAGCCCAAGCCCCGGGACAGGGCTTTCCTACGAGCAGTACTTC
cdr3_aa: CASSPSPGTGLSYEQYF

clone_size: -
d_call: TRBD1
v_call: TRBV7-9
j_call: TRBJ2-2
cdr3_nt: TGTGCCAGCGGAGGCAGACAGGGAACCAACGCGAACACCGGGGAGCTGTTTTTT
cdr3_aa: CASGGRQGTNANTGELFF

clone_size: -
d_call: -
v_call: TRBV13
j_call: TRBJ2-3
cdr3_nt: TGTGCCAGCAGCTTAGGCTCCACAGATACGCAGTATTTT
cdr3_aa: CASSLGSTDTQYF

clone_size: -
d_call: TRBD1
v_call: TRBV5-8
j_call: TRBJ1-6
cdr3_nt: TGTGCCAGCAGCAGGGGGGACAGATCCTCGACCCCCCTCCACTTT
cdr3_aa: CASSRGDRSSTPLHF

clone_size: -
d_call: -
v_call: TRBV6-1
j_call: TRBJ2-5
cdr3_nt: TGTGCCAGCAGTGGTGGAGGGGAGACCCAGTACTTC
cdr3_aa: CASSGGGETQYF

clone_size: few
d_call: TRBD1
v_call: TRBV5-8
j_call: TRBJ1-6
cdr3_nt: TGTGCCAGCAGCTTGGTTGGGCAGGGGGGCGTCCACTTT
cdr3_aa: CASSLVGQGGVHF

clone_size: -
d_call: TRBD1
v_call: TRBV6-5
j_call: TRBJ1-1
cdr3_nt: TGTGCCAGCAGCCTGGACAGGAGGGGCACTGAAGCTTTCTTT
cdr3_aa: CASSLDRRGTEAFF

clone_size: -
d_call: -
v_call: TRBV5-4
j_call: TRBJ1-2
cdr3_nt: TGTGCCAGCAGCTTGAAAGGGAGCTATGGCTACACCTTC
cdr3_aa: CASSLKGSYGYTF

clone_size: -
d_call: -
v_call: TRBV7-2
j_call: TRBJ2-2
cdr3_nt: TGTGCCAGCAGCTTTCAGGGGCTCACCGGGGAGCTGTTTTTT
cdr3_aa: CASSFQGLTGELFF

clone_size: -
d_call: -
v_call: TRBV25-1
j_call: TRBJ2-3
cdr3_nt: TGTGCCAGCAGTAAGACTAGATTCACAGATACGCAGTATTTT
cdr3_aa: CASSKTRFTDTQYF

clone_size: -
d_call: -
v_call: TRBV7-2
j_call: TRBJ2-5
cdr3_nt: TGTGCCAGCAGCCAAAAAGAGACCCAGTACTTC
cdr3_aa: CASSQKETQYF

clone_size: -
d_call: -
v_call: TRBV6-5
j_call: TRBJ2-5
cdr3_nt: TGTGCCAGCAGTGATATTGGCATCGAGACCCAGTACTTC
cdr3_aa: CASSDIGIETQYF

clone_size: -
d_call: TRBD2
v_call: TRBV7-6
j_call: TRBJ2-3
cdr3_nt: TGTGCCAGCAGCTCAAGTCTAGCGGGGGGGGACGCTAGCACAGATACGCAGTATTTT
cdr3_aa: CASSSSLAGGDASTDTQYF

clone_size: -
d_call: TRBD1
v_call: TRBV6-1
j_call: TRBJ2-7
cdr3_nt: TGTGCCAGCAGTTTAGACAGGGGGCTAGGCGAGCAGTACTTC
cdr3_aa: CASSLDRGLGEQYF

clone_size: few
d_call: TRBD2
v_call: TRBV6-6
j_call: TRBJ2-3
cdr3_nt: TGTGCCAGCAGCCCGGGGGGGCGAACAGATACGCAGTATTTT
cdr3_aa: CASSPGGRTDTQYF

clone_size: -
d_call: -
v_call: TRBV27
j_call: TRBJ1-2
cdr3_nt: TGTGCCAGCAGTTTCTGGGGGCGAGGGTCTAACTATGGCTACACCTTC
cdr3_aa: CASSFWGRGSNYGYTF

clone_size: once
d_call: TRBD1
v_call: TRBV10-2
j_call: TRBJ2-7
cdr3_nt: TGCGCCACCGGACAGGGTACCTACGAGCAGTACTTC
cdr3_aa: CATGQGTYEQYF

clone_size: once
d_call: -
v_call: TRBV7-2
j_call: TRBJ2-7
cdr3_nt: TGTGCCAGCAGCTTAGTGCCCCCCCCCGGGGTTTTGTACGAGCAGTACTTC
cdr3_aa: CASSLVPPPGVLYEQYF

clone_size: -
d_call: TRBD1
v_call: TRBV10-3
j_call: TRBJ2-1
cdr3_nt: TGTGCCACCAGAGGGACAGGGTTCAATGAGCAGTTCTTC
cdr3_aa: CATRGTGFNEQFF

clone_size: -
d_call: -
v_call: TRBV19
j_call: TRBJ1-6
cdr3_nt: TGTGCCACCGGTACAGGGATCTCCTATAATTCACCCCTCCACTTT
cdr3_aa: CATGTGISYNSPLHF

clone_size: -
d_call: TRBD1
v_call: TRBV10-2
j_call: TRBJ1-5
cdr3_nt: TGCGCCAGCAGTGAGCCAGGACAGGGGGCGAATCAGCCCCAGCATTTT
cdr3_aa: CASSEPGQGANQPQHF

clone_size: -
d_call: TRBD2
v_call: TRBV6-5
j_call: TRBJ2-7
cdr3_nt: TGTGCCAGCAGAAAGACTAGCGCCGACGACGAGCAGTACTTC
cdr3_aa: CASRKTSADDEQYF

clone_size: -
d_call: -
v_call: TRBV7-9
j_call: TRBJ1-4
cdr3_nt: TGTGCCAGCAGCTTACTTTCTTCGGGACATAATGAAAAACTGTTTTTT
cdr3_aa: CASSLLSSGHNEKLFF

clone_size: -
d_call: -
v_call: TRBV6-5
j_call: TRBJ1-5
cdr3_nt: TGTGCCAGCAGCCAAGGGAGTAGCAATCAGCCCCAGCATTTT
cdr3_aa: CASSQGSSNQPQHF

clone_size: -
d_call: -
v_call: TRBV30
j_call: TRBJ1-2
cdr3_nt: TGTGCCTGGAGCGCAGGGATCTATGGCTACACCTTC
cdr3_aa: CAWSAGIYGYTF

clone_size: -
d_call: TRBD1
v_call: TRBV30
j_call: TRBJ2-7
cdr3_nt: TGTGCCTGGAGTTTGGGACAGTACGAGCAGTACTTC
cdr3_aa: CAWSLGQYEQYF